This T cell receptor (beta chain) was captured by sequencing in a study of blood T cells in healthy people across ages. Study-wide findings and caveats: It was the long-lived donors that had more naive CD4+ cells and higher diversity than aged donors.

The use of a sample-barcoded 5' primer and a J-beta primer mix characterized a second PCR of roughly 7 to 11 cycles. TCRdb processed the 5' RACE reads anew with MiXCR; each CDR3 protein has one entry. Among some 1.7 million distinct CDR3 sequences listed, 28% were seen once. Ten milliliters of peripheral blood were drawn from each donor into EDTA-treated tubes. This clonotype was counted at least ten times. Its target is unknown. Sequenced material: blood. This TCR derives from a woman aged 25 to 39 in good health.

The CDR3 sequence: CASSLDAGVGHEQYF. Written as DNA, the CDR3 is TGTGCCAGCAGCTTGGATGCAGGGGTCGGACACGAGCAGTACTTC. The chain has TRBV5-6 and TRBJ2-7; tentatively, D is TRBD1 (6 bases). Trimming removed 0 bases at V and 5 bases at J, with 15 bases between. In germline, CDR1 is SGHDT, CDR2 YYEEEE. This CDR3 comprises 15 residues.